This T cell receptor beta chain was identified in a study of T cells in Graves' hyperthyroidism and ophthalmopathy. Uncontrolled infection, other autoimmune disease, pregnancy and lactation each barred patients from inclusion. At least ten counts were recorded for this clonotype. Its antigen is not known. Overall study findings and caveats: Most thyroid clonotypes that were expanded above 0.001 also turned up in blood.

The TCR beta CDR3 regions underwent amplification using RNA transcripts as the source. The HTBI primer set drove a first-round RT-PCR of the TCR CDR3. TCRdb redid the calling of the multiplex PCR reads with MiXCR, one entry per CDR3 protein. This table has around 300,000 distinct CDR3 sequences, roughly 13% appearing once. CDR1 is ENHRY, CDR2 SYGVKD, per germline. V lost 6 bases, J lost 4 bases, and 12 bases lay in between. The CDR3 length is 13 residues. This sequence joins TRBV10-3 and TRBJ1-2; no firm D call. The source of this sequence is a woman aged 40 to 49 with Graves' hyperthyroidism. The sequencing input was blood. The CDR3 nucleotides read TGTGCCATCAGGACACCCTCTCCCTATGGCTACACCTTC. It translates to CAIRTPSPYGYTF.